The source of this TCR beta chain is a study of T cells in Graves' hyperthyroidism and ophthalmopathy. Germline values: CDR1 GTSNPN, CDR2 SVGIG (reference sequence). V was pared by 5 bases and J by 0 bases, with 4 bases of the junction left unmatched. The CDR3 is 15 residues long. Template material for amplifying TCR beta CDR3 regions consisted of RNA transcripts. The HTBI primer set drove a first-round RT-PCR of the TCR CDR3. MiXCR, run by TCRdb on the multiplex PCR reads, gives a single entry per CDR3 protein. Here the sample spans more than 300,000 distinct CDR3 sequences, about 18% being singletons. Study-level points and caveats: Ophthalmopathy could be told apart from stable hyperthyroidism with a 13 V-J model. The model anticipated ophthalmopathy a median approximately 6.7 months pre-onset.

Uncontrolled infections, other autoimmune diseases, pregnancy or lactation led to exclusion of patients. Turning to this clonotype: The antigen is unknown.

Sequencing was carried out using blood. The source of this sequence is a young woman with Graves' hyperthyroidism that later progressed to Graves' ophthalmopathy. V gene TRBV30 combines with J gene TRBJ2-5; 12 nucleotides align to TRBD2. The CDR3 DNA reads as TGTGCCTGGGGAGGGACTAGCGGGTACCAAGAGACCCAGTACTTC. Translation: CAWGGTSGYQETQYF. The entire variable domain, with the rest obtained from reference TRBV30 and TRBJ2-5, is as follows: SQTIHQWPATLVQPVGSPLSLECTVEGTSNPNLYWYRQAAGRGLQLLFYSVGIGQISSEVPQNLSASRPQDRQFILSSKKLLLSDSGFYLCAWGGTSGYQETQYFGPGTRLLVL.